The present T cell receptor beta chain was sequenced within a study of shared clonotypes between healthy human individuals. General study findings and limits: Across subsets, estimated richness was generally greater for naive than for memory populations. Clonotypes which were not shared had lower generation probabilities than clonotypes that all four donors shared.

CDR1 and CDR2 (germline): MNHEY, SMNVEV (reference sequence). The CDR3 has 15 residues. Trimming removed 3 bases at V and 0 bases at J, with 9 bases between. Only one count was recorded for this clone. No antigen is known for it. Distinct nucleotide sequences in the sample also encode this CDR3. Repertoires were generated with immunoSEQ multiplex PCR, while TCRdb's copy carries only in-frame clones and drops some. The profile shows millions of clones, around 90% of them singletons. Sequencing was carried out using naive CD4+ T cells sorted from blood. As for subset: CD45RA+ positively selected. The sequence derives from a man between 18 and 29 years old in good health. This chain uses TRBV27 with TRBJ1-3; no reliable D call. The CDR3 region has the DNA TGTGCCAGCAGTTTGGAGGGAGCCTCTGGAAACACCATATATTTT. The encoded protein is CASSLEGASGNTIYF.